Listed below are T cell receptor beta chains from one sample, sequenced in a study of control samples from healthy donors and cancer patients. Clones were sequenced by immunoSEQ multiplex PCR, and TCRdb holds only the in-frame ones, with some missing. In the table there are 35,000 to 45,000 clones, over 80% of which are singletons. Sequenced input: blood. The receptors originated from a man between 60 and 70 years old in good health. The conserved cysteine and the conserved F or W are not part of the CDR3 here. A D gene is named only where the DNA matches it firmly.

v_gene: TRBV2
d_gene: NA
j_gene: TRBJ2-5
CDR3aa: ASSNEQGTGETQY

v_gene: TRBV5-1
d_gene: TRBD2
j_gene: TRBJ2-5
CDR3aa: ASSSLAGDPETQY

v_gene: TRBV7-3
d_gene: NA
j_gene: TRBJ1-1
CDR3aa: ASSPGAGPNTEAF

v_gene: TRBV18
d_gene: TRBD1
j_gene: TRBJ1-4
CDR3aa: ASSRGQGGEKLF

v_gene: TRBV29-1
d_gene: NA
j_gene: TRBJ2-7
CDR3aa: SVQGRGQAYEQY

v_gene: TRBV5-4
d_gene: NA
j_gene: TRBJ1-2
CDR3aa: ASSPAGYGYT

v_gene: TRBV7-2
d_gene: NA
j_gene: TRBJ1-1
CDR3aa: ASSRETVGGTGEAF

v_gene: TRBV28
d_gene: NA
j_gene: TRBJ1-2
CDR3aa: ASSSLRQGGYGYT

v_gene: TRBV7-3
d_gene: TRBD1
j_gene: TRBJ2-7
CDR3aa: ASSLRTGSEQY

v_gene: TRBV5-1
d_gene: NA
j_gene: TRBJ2-3
CDR3aa: ASSLGRPTYTDTQY

v_gene: TRBV7-2
d_gene: NA
j_gene: TRBJ1-6
CDR3aa: ASSARGNEGSPLH

v_gene: TRBV9
d_gene: TRBD1
j_gene: TRBJ1-6
CDR3aa: ASSLGQYNSPLH

v_gene: TRBV7-2
d_gene: NA
j_gene: TRBJ2-7
CDR3aa: ASSLVVAPSAEQY

v_gene: TRBV6-5
d_gene: NA
j_gene: TRBJ1-1
CDR3aa: ACYTGPNTEAF

v_gene: TRBV12-3/TRBV12-4
d_gene: NA
j_gene: TRBJ1-1
CDR3aa: ASSLRGIEAF

v_gene: TRBV2
d_gene: NA
j_gene: TRBJ2-7
CDR3aa: ASKREAYEQY

v_gene: TRBV3-1/TRBV3-2
d_gene: NA
j_gene: TRBJ1-1
CDR3aa: ASSLGRGWDTEAF

v_gene: TRBV5-1
d_gene: TRBD1
j_gene: TRBJ2-2
CDR3aa: ASSPEVVQGYTGELF

v_gene: TRBV7-9
d_gene: NA
j_gene: TRBJ2-3
CDR3aa: ASSLNRDTDTQY

v_gene: TRBV5-1
d_gene: NA
j_gene: TRBJ2-5
CDR3aa: ASSLQWGASETQY

v_gene: TRBV9
d_gene: TRBD1
j_gene: TRBJ1-2
CDR3aa: ASSPPGGNYGYT

v_gene: TRBV20-1
d_gene: NA
j_gene: TRBJ1-5
CDR3aa: SASRSDSNQPQH

v_gene: TRBV6-4
d_gene: NA
j_gene: TRBJ2-1
CDR3aa: ASSENGPYNEQF

v_gene: TRBV4-1
d_gene: NA
j_gene: TRBJ2-1
CDR3aa: ASSLTEADYNNEQF

v_gene: TRBV11-1
d_gene: NA
j_gene: TRBJ1-3
CDR3aa: ASSPREGRSGNTIY

v_gene: TRBV5-5
d_gene: TRBD1
j_gene: TRBJ2-3
CDR3aa: ASSLVGTDTDTQY

v_gene: TRBV5-4
d_gene: TRBD2
j_gene: TRBJ2-2
CDR3aa: ASSLAGGTGELF

v_gene: TRBV6-6
d_gene: TRBD1
j_gene: TRBJ1-2
CDR3aa: ASSPTGQSYGYT

v_gene: TRBV4-1
d_gene: NA
j_gene: TRBJ2-2
CDR3aa: ASSQEAAGPGELF

v_gene: TRBV19
d_gene: TRBD1
j_gene: TRBJ2-7
CDR3aa: ASSIGTASSYEQY

v_gene: TRBV5-4
d_gene: NA
j_gene: TRBJ1-2
CDR3aa: ASSPGGLNGYT

v_gene: TRBV10-3
d_gene: NA
j_gene: TRBJ1-2
CDR3aa: AITPDSRNYGYT

v_gene: TRBV7-2
d_gene: TRBD1
j_gene: TRBJ1-1
CDR3aa: ASRSGGGNTEAF

v_gene: TRBV28
d_gene: NA
j_gene: TRBJ1-4
CDR3aa: ASSVRGEKLF

v_gene: TRBV5-1
d_gene: TRBD2
j_gene: TRBJ2-5
CDR3aa: ASSFSGGAGAQY

v_gene: TRBV12-3/TRBV12-4
d_gene: NA
j_gene: TRBJ1-2
CDR3aa: ASSLAQGRGYT

v_gene: TRBV6-5
d_gene: TRBD1
j_gene: TRBJ1-1
CDR3aa: ATAPWTGTNTEAF

v_gene: TRBV20-1
d_gene: NA
j_gene: TRBJ1-1
CDR3aa: SALDTEAF

v_gene: TRBV4-3
d_gene: NA
j_gene: TRBJ2-2
CDR3aa: ASSQEIQGMGTGELF